Listed below are T cell receptor beta chains from one sample, sequenced in a study of blood T cell repertoires in COVID-19. The method was immunoSEQ multiplex PCR; TCRdb's version includes in-frame clones alone and lacks a portion of them. The repertoire consists of a few hundred thousand clones, with over 70% occurring once and the leading ten covering 7.2%. The specimen was peripheral blood. These receptors were collected from a woman in her 70s with acute or convalescent COVID-19. Both conserved end residues are part of each CDR3. The order of the fields is CDR3 length, J gene, D gene, V gene, clone size, CDR3 DNA, CDR3 protein. The D gene is left open where the match is weak. Only some rows state a clone size, as once, few, many or a class for expanded clones.

length: 16; J: TRBJ1-3; D: TRBD1; V: TRBV6-5; size: few; DNA: TGTGCCAGCAGTTACTCTGGGACAGGGGCTGGAAACACCATATATTTT; CDR3: CASSYSGTGAGNTIYF
length: 15; J: TRBJ1-3; D: -; V: TRBV6-5; size: once; DNA: TGTGCCAGCAGCAGCGGCTCCACCTCTGGAAACACCATATATTTT; CDR3: CASSSGSTSGNTIYF
length: 17; J: TRBJ2-1; D: TRBD2; V: TRBV6-2/TRBV6-3; size: -; DNA: TGTGCCAGCAGTACGTGGCGAGCGGGGATTTCCTACAATGAGCAGTTCTTC; CDR3: CASSTWRAGISYNEQFF
length: 15; J: TRBJ2-5; D: TRBD1; V: TRBV24-1; size: -; DNA: TGTGCCACCAGTGAAGGGGGACAGCCCCAAGAGACCCAGTACTTC; CDR3: CATSEGGQPQETQYF
length: 15; J: TRBJ1-1; D: TRBD1; V: TRBV6-2/TRBV6-3; size: -; DNA: TGTGCCGGCAGTAAGACATCAGGGGGCTCGACTGAAGCTTTCTTT; CDR3: CAGSKTSGGSTEAFF
length: 15; J: TRBJ2-5; D: -; V: TRBV18; size: -; DNA: TGTGCCAGCTCACCCCCTTGGGGGCGCCAAGAGACCCAGTACTTC; CDR3: CASSPPWGRQETQYF
length: 14; J: TRBJ1-6; D: TRBD1; V: TRBV6-4; size: many; DNA: TGTGCCAGCAGTGTCGGGACAGATAATTCACCCCTCCACTTT; CDR3: CASSVGTDNSPLHF
length: 14; J: TRBJ1-1; D: TRBD1; V: TRBV18; size: -; DNA: TGTGCCAGCTCACCTACAGGGGCGGACACTGAAGCTTTCTTT; CDR3: CASSPTGADTEAFF
length: 14; J: TRBJ1-1; D: -; V: TRBV18; size: once; DNA: TGTGCCAGCTCACGACAGGTAGGGAACACTGAAGCTTTCTTT; CDR3: CASSRQVGNTEAFF
length: 14; J: TRBJ1-6; D: -; V: TRBV27; size: -; DNA: TGTGCCAGCAGGCGACACACCGAAGGTTCACCCCTCCACTTT; CDR3: CASRRHTEGSPLHF
length: 14; J: TRBJ2-7; D: TRBD2; V: TRBV9; size: few; DNA: TGTGCCAGCAGCGAGTCGTGGGGGGGCTACGAGCAGTACTTC; CDR3: CASSESWGGYEQYF
length: 16; J: TRBJ2-3; D: TRBD2; V: TRBV5-1; size: -; DNA: TGCGCCAGCAGCTCAGGACTAGCGGGGTCCTCAGATACGCAGTATTTT; CDR3: CASSSGLAGSSDTQYF
length: 14; J: TRBJ1-2; D: -; V: TRBV11-2; size: -; DNA: TGTGCCAGCAGCTCGTCCCGGGACATTTATGGCTACACCTTC; CDR3: CASSSSRDIYGYTF
length: 17; J: TRBJ1-6; D: -; V: TRBV27; size: -; DNA: TGTGCCAGCATAGGCGTACAGGCCCTTCTGAGTAATTCACCCCTCCACTTT; CDR3: CASIGVQALLSNSPLHF
length: 14; J: TRBJ2-3; D: -; V: TRBV29-1; size: -; DNA: TGCAGCGTTGAAGGCGGCCAGCGCACAGATACGCAGTATTTT; CDR3: CSVEGGQRTDTQYF
length: 18; J: TRBJ1-1; D: TRBD1; V: TRBV7-8; size: -; DNA: TGTGCCAGCAGCAGGGGACAGTCGGGGGCGATCATGAACACTGAAGCTTTCTTT; CDR3: CASSRGQSGAIMNTEAFF
length: 14; J: TRBJ2-3; D: -; V: TRBV30; size: -; DNA: TGTGCCTGGAGTCAGGGGGGCGTGGCAGATACGCAGTATTTT; CDR3: CAWSQGGVADTQYF
length: 13; J: TRBJ2-3; D: -; V: TRBV3-1/TRBV3-2; size: -; DNA: TGTGCCAGCAGCTTAGAAGAAGCAGATACGCAGTATTTT; CDR3: CASSLEEADTQYF
length: 14; J: TRBJ1-4; D: -; V: TRBV2; size: -; DNA: TGTGCCAGCAGTGTTGGTCCTCAGGGCGAAAAACTGTTTTTT; CDR3: CASSVGPQGEKLFF
length: 17; J: TRBJ2-3; D: TRBD2; V: TRBV4-2; size: -; DNA: TGTGCCAGCAGCCCTACGACTAGCGGGGGCCTCGCGGATACGCAGTATTTT; CDR3: CASSPTTSGGLADTQYF
length: 20; J: TRBJ2-5; D: TRBD2; V: TRBV4-1; size: -; DNA: TGCGCCAGCAGCCAAGGGACTAGCGGGGCCGACTATCCTAAAGGGGAGACCCAGTACTTC; CDR3: CASSQGTSGADYPKGETQYF
length: 15; J: TRBJ2-5; D: -; V: TRBV6-5; size: -; DNA: TGTGCCAGCAGTTACTCGGGAGGGGGTCAAGAGACCCAGTACTTC; CDR3: CASSYSGGGQETQYF
length: 14; J: TRBJ2-3; D: TRBD2; V: TRBV2; size: -; DNA: TGTGCCAGCAGTGTCGGCGGGGGGACAGATACGCAGTATTTT; CDR3: CASSVGGGTDTQYF
length: 16; J: TRBJ2-5; D: TRBD2; V: TRBV4-2; size: -; DNA: TGTGCCAGCAGCCAGGGACTAGCGGTTAGTCAAGAGACCCAGTACTTC; CDR3: CASSQGLAVSQETQYF
length: 11; J: TRBJ2-1; D: TRBD2; V: TRBV6-2/TRBV6-3; size: -; DNA: TGTGCCAGCAGTTACGCGGGGGGGCTGTTCTTC; CDR3: CASSYAGGLFF
length: 14; J: TRBJ2-5; D: TRBD1; V: TRBV3-1/TRBV3-2; size: -; DNA: TGTGCCAGCAAACCCGGGACAGGGGGGGAGACCCAGTACTTC; CDR3: CASKPGTGGETQYF
length: 14; J: TRBJ2-7; D: -; V: TRBV28; size: -; DNA: TGTGCCAGCAGTTTTCCGGCGAGTGGAGGGGAGCAGTACTTC; CDR3: CASSFPASGGEQYF
length: 15; J: TRBJ2-7; D: -; V: TRBV3-1/TRBV3-2; size: -; DNA: TGTGCCAGCAGCCAGGGGTGGGGGCCCTCCTACGAGCAGTACTTC; CDR3: CASSQGWGPSYEQYF
length: 15; J: TRBJ1-2; D: TRBD1; V: TRBV5-4; size: -; DNA: TGTGCCAGCAGCTCCCAAGGGACAGGAAACTATGGCTACACCTTC; CDR3: CASSSQGTGNYGYTF
length: 14; J: TRBJ1-5; D: -; V: TRBV24-1; size: -; DNA: TGTGCCACCAGTGATGTTAATAGCAATCAGCCCCAGCATTTT; CDR3: CATSDVNSNQPQHF
length: 13; J: TRBJ1-5; D: TRBD1; V: TRBV30; size: -; DNA: TGTGCCTGGACTGAAGGGGGCGGTCAGCCCCAGCATTTT; CDR3: CAWTEGGGQPQHF
length: 15; J: TRBJ2-2; D: TRBD2; V: TRBV9; size: -; DNA: TGTGCCAGCAGCAACCTAGCGGGGAACACCGGGGAGCTGTTTTTT; CDR3: CASSNLAGNTGELFF
length: 16; J: TRBJ1-4; D: -; V: TRBV14; size: -; DNA: TGTGCCAGCAGCCAGACAGGCAGTGCAACTAATGAAAAACTGTTTTTT; CDR3: CASSQTGSATNEKLFF
length: 15; J: TRBJ1-4; D: -; V: TRBV19; size: -; DNA: TGTGCCAGTAGTCCACCGGTGGGCGGAGGGGAAAAACTGTTTTTT; CDR3: CASSPPVGGGEKLFF
length: 16; J: TRBJ1-2; D: TRBD1; V: TRBV14; size: -; DNA: TGTGCCAGCAGCCAATTGACAGGGAGGACCCTCTATGGCTACACCTTC; CDR3: CASSQLTGRTLYGYTF
length: 14; J: TRBJ2-5; D: TRBD2; V: TRBV7-9; size: -; DNA: TGTGCCAGCAGCTTAGGCCGGGGGGAAGAGGCCCAGTACTTC; CDR3: CASSLGRGEEAQYF
length: 13; J: TRBJ1-2; D: -; V: TRBV6-2/TRBV6-3; size: -; DNA: TGTGCCAGCAGTAGTCAGGGATTCTATGGCTACACCTTC; CDR3: CASSSQGFYGYTF
length: 13; J: TRBJ1-4; D: -; V: TRBV2; size: -; DNA: TGTGCCGTGCGAATTGCAACTAATGAAAAACTGTTTTTT; CDR3: CAVRIATNEKLFF
length: 13; J: TRBJ1-2; D: TRBD1; V: TRBV30; size: -; DNA: TGTGCCTGGACAGGGGGCATACTCTATGGCTACACCTTC; CDR3: CAWTGGILYGYTF
length: 13; J: TRBJ2-5; D: TRBD2; V: TRBV5-1; size: -; DNA: TGCGCCAGCGGGGGGACTAGCGGAGAGACCCAGTACTTC; CDR3: CASGGTSGETQYF
length: 15; J: TRBJ1-2; D: TRBD1; V: TRBV19; size: -; DNA: TGTGCCAGTAGTAGGGTACGAGGGGGCGACTATGGCTACACCTTC; CDR3: CASSRVRGGDYGYTF
length: 13; J: TRBJ1-5; D: -; V: TRBV6-1; size: -; DNA: TGTGCCAGCAGTGACCTGGCTGTTCAGCCCCAGCATTTT; CDR3: CASSDLAVQPQHF
length: 17; J: TRBJ2-1; D: TRBD2; V: TRBV30; size: -; DNA: TGTGCCTGGAGATCTACGGCGGGACTAGCGGGGGGAGATGAGCAGTTCTTC; CDR3: CAWRSTAGLAGGDEQFF
length: 16; J: TRBJ1-4; D: -; V: TRBV3-1/TRBV3-2; size: -; DNA: TGTGCCAGCAGCCAAGATTTCGGCAGGGTGAATGAAAAACTGTTTTTT; CDR3: CASSQDFGRVNEKLFF
length: 13; J: TRBJ1-5; D: -; V: TRBV12-3/TRBV12-4; size: -; DNA: TGTGCCAGCAGTCGGACAGAGAATCAGCCCCAGCATTTT; CDR3: CASSRTENQPQHF
length: 15; J: TRBJ2-1; D: TRBD1; V: TRBV29-1; size: few; DNA: TGCAGCGTGGATGCTGGGACAGGGGTGGTGAGCGAGCAGTTCTTC; CDR3: CSVDAGTGVVSEQFF
length: 13; J: TRBJ2-5; D: TRBD2; V: TRBV7-3; size: -; DNA: TGTGCCAGCAGCCCAAGCGGGGAAGAGACCCAGTACTTC; CDR3: CASSPSGEETQYF
length: 14; J: TRBJ1-2; D: -; V: TRBV6-1; size: -; DNA: TGTGCCAGCAGTGAATTGGACAGTAGCTATGGCTACACCTTC; CDR3: CASSELDSSYGYTF
length: 16; J: TRBJ2-1; D: TRBD1; V: TRBV9; size: -; DNA: TGTGCCAGCAGCCCGACAGGGTTTGGATCCTACAATGAGCAGTTCTTC; CDR3: CASSPTGFGSYNEQFF
length: 12; J: TRBJ1-1; D: -; V: TRBV10-2; size: few; DNA: TGCGCCAGCAGATTAGGAGACACTGAAGCTTTCTTT; CDR3: CASRLGDTEAFF